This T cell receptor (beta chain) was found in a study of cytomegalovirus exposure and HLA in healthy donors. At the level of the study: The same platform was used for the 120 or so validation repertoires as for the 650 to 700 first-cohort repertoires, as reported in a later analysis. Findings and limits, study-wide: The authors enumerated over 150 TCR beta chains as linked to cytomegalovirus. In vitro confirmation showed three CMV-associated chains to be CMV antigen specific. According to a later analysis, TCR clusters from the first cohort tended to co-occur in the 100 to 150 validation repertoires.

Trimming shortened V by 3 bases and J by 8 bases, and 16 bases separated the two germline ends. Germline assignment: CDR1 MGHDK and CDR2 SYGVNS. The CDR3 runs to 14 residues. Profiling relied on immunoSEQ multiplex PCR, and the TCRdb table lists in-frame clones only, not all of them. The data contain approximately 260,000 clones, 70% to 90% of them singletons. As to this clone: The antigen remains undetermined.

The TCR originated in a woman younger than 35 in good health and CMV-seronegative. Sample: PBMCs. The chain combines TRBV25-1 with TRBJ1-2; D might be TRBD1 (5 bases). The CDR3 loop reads CASSELRGKDGYTF. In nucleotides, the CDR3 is TGTGCCAGCAGTGAGCTCCGGGGGAAGGACGGCTACACCTTC.